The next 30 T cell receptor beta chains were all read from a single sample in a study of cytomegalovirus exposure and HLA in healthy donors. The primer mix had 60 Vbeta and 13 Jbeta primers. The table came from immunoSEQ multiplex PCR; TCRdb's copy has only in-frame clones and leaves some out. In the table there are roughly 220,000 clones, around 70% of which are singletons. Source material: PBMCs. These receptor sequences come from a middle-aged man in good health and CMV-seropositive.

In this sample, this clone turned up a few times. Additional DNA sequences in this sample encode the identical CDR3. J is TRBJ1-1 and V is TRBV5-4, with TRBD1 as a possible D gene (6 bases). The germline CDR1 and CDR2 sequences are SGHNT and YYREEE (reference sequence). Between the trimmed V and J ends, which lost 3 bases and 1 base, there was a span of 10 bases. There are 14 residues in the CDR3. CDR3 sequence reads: CASSSRGGNTEAFF. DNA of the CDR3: TGTGCCAGCAGCTCCCGAGGGGGGAACACTGAAGCTTTCTTT.

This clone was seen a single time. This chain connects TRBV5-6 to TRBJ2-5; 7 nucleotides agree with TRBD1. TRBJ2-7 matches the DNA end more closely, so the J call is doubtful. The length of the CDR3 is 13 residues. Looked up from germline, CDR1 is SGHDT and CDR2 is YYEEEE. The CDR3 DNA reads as TGTGCCAGCAGCCGACGGGACAGCCACGAGCAGTACTTC. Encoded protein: CASSRRDSHEQYF.

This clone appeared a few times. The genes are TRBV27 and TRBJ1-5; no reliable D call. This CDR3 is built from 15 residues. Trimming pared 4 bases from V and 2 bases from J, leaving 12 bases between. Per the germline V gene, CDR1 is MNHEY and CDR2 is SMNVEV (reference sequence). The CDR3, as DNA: TGTGCCAGCAGTTCACGACAAGCCCGCAATCAGCCCCAGCATTTT. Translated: CASSSRQARNQPQHF.

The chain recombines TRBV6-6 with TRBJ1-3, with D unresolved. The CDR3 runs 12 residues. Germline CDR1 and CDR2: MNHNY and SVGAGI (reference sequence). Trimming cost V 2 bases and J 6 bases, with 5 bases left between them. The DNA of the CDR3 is TGTGCCAGCAGTTACGCAGAAAACACCATATATTTT. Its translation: CASSYAENTIYF.

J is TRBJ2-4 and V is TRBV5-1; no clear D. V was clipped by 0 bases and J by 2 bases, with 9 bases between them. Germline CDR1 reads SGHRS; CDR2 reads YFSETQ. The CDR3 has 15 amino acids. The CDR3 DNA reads TGCGCCAGCAGCTTGGCGGTGATCCCCAAAAACATTCAGTACTTC. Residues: CASSLAVIPKNIQYF.

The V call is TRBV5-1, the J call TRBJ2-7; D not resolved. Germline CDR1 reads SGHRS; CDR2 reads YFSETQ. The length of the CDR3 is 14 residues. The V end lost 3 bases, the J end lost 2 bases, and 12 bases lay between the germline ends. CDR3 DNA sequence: TGCGCCAGCAGCTACTCGACACATACCTACGAGCAGTACTTC. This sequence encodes CASSYSTHTYEQYF.

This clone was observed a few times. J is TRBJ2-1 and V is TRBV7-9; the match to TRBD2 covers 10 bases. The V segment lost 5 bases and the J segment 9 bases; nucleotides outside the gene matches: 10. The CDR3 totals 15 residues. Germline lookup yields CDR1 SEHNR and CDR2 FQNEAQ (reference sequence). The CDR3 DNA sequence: TGTGCCAGCAGCCAAAGCGGGGGGGCCCCGGGTGAGCAGTTCTTC. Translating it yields CASSQSGGAPGEQFF.

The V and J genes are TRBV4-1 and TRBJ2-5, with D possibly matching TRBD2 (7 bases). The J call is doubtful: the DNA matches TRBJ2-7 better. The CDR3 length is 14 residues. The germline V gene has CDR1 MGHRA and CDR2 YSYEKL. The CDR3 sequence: CASSLGGGLDEQYF. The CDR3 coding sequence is TGCGCCAGCAGCCTAGGGGGGGGCCTTGACGAGCAGTACTTC.

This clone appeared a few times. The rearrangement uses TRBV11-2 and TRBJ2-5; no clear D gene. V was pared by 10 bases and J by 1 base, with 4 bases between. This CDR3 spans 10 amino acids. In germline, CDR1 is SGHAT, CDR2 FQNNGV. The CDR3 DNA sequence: TGTGCCACGGGCCAAGAGACCCAGTACTTC. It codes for CATGQETQYF.

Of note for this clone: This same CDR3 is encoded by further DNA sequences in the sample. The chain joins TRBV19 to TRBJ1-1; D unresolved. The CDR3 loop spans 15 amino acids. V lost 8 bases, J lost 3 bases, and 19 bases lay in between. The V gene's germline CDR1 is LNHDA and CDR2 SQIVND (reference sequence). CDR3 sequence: CASRFGGIGDTEAFF. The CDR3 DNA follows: TGTGCCAGTCGCTTCGGAGGGATTGGGGACACTGAAGCTTTCTTT.

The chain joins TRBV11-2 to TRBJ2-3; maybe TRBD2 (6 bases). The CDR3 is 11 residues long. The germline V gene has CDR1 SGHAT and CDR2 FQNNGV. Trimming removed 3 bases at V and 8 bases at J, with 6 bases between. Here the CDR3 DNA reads TGTGCCAGCAGCTTGGGACTTACGCAGTATTTT. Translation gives CASSLGLTQYF. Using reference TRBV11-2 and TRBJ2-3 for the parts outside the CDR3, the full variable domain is EAGVAQSPRYKIIEKRQSVAFWCNPISGHATLYWYQQILGQGPKLLIQFQNNGVVDDSQLPKDRFSAERLKGVDSTLKIQPAKLEDSAVYLCASSLGLTQYFGPGTRLTVL.

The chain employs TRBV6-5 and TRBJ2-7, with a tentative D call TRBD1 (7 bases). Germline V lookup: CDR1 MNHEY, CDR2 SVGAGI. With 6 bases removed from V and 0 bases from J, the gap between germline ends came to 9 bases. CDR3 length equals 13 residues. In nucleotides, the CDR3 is TGTGCCAGCAGCCAGGGGGGCTCCTACGAGCAGTACTTC. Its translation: CASSQGGSYEQYF.

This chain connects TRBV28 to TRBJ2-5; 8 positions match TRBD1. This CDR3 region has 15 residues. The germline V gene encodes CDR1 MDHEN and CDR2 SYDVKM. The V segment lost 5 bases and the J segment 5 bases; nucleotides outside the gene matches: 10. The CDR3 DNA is TGTGCCAGCAGTCCGCGGACAGGGCAGAGGGAGACCCAGTACTTC. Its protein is CASSPRTGQRETQYF.

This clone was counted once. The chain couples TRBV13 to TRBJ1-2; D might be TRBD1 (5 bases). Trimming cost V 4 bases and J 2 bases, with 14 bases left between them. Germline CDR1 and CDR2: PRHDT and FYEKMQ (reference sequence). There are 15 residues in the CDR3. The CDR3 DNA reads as TGTGCCAGCAGCTGGGGCGAGGACATCAACTATGGCTACACCTTC. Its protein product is CASSWGEDINYGYTF.

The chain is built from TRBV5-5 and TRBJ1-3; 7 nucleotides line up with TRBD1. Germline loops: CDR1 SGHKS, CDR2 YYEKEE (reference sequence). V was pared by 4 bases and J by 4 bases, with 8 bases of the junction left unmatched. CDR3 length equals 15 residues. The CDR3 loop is CASSVTGATGNTIYF. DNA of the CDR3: TGTGCCAGCAGCGTAACAGGGGCCACGGGAAACACCATATATTTT.

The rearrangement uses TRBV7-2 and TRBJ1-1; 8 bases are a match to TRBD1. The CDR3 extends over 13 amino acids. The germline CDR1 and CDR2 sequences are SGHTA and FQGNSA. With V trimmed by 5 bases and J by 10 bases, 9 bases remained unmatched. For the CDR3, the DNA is TGTGCCAGCAGCCGTAGGACAGGGTCTTCAGCTTTCTTT. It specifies CASSRRTGSSAFF. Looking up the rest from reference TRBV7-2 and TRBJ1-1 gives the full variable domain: GAGVSQSPSNKVTEKGKDVELRCDPISGHTALYWYRQSLGQGLEFLIYFQGNSAPDKSGLPSDRFSAERTGGSVSTLTIQRTQQEDSAVYLCASSRRTGSSAFFGQGTRLTVV.

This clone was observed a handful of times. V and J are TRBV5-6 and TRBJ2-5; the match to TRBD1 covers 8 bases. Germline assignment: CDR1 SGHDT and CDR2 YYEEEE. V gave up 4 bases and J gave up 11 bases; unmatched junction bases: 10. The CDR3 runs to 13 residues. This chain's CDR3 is CASSHAGQGSQYF. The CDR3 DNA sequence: TGTGCCAGCAGCCACGCCGGACAGGGATCACAGTACTTC.

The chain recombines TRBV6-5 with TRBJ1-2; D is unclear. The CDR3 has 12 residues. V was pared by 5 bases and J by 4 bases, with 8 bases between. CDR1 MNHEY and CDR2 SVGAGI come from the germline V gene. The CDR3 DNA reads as TGTGCCAGCAGTGCCCTAACCTATGGCTACACCTTC. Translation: CASSALTYGYTF.

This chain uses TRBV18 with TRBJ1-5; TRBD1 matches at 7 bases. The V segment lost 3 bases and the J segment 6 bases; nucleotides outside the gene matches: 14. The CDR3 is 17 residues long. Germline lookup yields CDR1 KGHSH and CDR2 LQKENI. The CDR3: CASSPNSGTELGQPQHF. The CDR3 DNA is TGTGCCAGCTCACCTAACTCCGGGACAGAGCTCGGTCAGCCCCAGCATTTT. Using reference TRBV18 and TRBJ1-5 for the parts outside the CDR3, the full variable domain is NAGVMQNPRHLVRRRGQEARLRCSPMKGHSHVYWYRQLPEEGLKFMVYLQKENIIDESGMPKERFSAEFPKEGPSILRIQQVVRGDSAAYFCASSPNSGTELGQPQHFGDGTRLSIL.

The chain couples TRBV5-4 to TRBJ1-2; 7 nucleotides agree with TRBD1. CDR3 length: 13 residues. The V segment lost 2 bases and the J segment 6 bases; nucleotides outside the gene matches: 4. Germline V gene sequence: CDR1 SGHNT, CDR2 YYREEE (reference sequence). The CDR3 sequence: CASSLQTGDGYTF. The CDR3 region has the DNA TGTGCCAGCAGCTTACAAACAGGGGATGGCTACACCTTC. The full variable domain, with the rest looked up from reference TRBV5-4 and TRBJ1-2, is ETGVTQSPTHLIKTRGQQVTLRCSSQSGHNTVSWYQQALGQGPQFIFQYYREEENGRGNFPPRFSGLQFPNYSSELNVNALELDDSALYLCASSLQTGDGYTFGSGTRLTVV.

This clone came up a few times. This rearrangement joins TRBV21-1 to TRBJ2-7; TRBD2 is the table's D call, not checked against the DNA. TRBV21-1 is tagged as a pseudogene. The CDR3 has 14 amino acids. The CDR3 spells CASSKASGAYEQYF. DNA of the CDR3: TGTGCCAGCAGCAAAGCAAGCGGGGCCTACGAGCAGTACTTC.

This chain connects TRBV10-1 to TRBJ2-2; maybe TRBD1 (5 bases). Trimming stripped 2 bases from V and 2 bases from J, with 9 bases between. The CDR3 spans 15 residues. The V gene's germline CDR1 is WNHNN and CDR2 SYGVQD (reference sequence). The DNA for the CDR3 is TGCGCCAGCAGTGAGGGGGCGACCAACACCGGGGAGCTGTTTTTT. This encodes CASSEGATNTGELFF.

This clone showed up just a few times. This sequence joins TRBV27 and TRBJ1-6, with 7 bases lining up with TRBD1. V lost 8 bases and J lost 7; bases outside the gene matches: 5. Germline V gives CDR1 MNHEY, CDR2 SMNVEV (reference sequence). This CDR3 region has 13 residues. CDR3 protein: CASSGTVNSPLHF. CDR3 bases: TGTGCCAGCTCGGGGACAGTAAATTCACCCCTCCACTTT.

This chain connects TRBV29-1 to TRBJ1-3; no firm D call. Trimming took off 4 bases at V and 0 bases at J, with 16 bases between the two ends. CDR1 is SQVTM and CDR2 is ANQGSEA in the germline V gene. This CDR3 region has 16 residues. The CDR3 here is CSVVIKPGNSGNTIYF. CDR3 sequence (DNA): TGCAGCGTTGTGATTAAACCGGGAAACTCTGGAAACACCATATATTTT.

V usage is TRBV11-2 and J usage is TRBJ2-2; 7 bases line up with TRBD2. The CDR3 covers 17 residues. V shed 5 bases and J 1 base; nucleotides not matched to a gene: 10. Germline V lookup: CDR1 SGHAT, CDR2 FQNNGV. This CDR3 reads CASSPLVTGGNTGELFF. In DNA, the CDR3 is TGTGCCAGCAGCCCCCTGGTTACGGGGGGGAACACCGGGGAGCTGTTTTTT.

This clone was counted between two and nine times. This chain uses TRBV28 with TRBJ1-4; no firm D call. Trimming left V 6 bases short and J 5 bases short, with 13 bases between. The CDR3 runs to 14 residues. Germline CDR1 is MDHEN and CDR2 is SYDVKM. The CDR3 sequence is CASSGEAENEKLFF. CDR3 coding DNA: TGTGCCAGCAGCGGGGAGGCGGAGAATGAAAAACTGTTTTTT.

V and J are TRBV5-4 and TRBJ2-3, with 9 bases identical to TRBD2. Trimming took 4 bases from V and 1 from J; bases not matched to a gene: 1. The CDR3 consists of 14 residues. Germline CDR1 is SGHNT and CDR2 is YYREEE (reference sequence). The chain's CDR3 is CASSPSGGTDTQYF. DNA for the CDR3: TGTGCCAGCAGCCCTAGCGGGGGCACAGATACGCAGTATTTT.

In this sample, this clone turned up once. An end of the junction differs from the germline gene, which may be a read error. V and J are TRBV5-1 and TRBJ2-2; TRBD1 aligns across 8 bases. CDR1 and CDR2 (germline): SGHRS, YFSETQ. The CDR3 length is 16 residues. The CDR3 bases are TGCGCCAGCAGCTTGGAAGGACAGGGAGGATCCGGGGGGCTGTTTTTT. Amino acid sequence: CASSLEGQGGSGGLFF.

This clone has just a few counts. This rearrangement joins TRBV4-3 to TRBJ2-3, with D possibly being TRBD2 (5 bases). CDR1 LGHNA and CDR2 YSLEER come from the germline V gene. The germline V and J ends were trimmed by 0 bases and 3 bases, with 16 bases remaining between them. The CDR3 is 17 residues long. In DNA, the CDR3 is TGCGCCAGCAGCCAAGATATGGGGTGGGAGCGGACAGATACGCAGTATTTT. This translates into CASSQDMGWERTDTQYF.

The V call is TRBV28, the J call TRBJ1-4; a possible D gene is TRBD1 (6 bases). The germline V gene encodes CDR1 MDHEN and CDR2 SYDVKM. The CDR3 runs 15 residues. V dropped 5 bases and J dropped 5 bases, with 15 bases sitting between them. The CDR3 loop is CASSHRTVHNEKLFF. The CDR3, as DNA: TGTGCCAGCAGTCACCGGACAGTCCACAATGAAAAACTGTTTTTT.